The clone carrying this T cell receptor (beta chain) is termed medium-sized. Its antigen is as yet unknown. The data were taken from a study of metastatic and nonmetastatic thyroid tumors. Overall study results and limits: Relative to benign nodules, malignant thyroid tumors were reportedly characterized by significantly elevated TCR beta diversity in blood and tumor.

J lost 0 bases, V lost 5 bases, and 9 bases had no gene match. The CDR3 is 16 amino acids. Germline V gene lookup returns CDR1 MNHEY and CDR2 SMNVEV (reference sequence). Authors' data handling: Built for papillary thyroid cancer, a distant-metastasis classifier drew on CDR3 differences across clinicopathological groups. With MiXCR, TCRdb reprocessed the PCR reads. Here the V and J calls rest on TCRdb's processing, not on the authors' analysis. The data show approximately 35,000 clones, with about 15% seen just once and roughly a fifth held by the top ten. None of the patients had undergone any treatment ahead of thyroid surgery.

The chain couples TRBV27 to TRBJ1-2, with 7 bases aligning to TRBD1. The sample comprised blood. The sequence came from a male donor with papillary thyroid cancer or a benign thyroid nodule (not recorded which). Some clones in this sample may be carry-over from other donors' samples. The CDR3 reads CASSPLGTAPNYGYTF. The CDR3 nucleotides read TGTGCCAGCAGTCCGCTAGGGACAGCTCCTAACTATGGCTACACCTTC.